The 15 T cell receptor beta chains in this list originate from one sample, sequenced in a study of blood T cell repertoires in COVID-19. The method was immunoSEQ multiplex PCR; TCRdb's version includes in-frame clones alone and lacks a portion of them. This table holds about 270,000 clones, 70% to 90% found once. The sample consisted of peripheral blood. Receptors originate from a woman in her 70s with acute or convalescent COVID-19.

The chain uses TRBV5-6 and TRBJ2-5; weak D call: TRBD1 (6 bases). Trimming removed 4 bases from V and 1 base from J, with 14 bases in between. This CDR3 contains 15 residues. Germline-derived CDR1 and CDR2 are SGHDT and YYEEEE. The CDR3: CASSPRMTGQETQYF. The CDR3 region has the DNA TGTGCCAGCAGCCCTAGAATGACAGGCCAAGAGACCCAGTACTTC. Filled out from reference TRBV5-6 and TRBJ2-5, the complete variable domain reads DAGVTQSPTHLIKTRGQQVTLRCSPKSGHDTVSWYQQALGQGPQFIFQYYEEEERQRGNFPDRFSGHQFPNYSSELNVNALLLGDSALYLCASSPRMTGQETQYFGPGTRLLVL.

J is TRBJ2-1 and V is TRBV10-2, with 11 positions matching TRBD2. The CDR3 extends over 16 amino acids. Trimming cost V 6 bases and J 5 bases; bases outside gene matches: 9. Germline V gene data show CDR1 as WSHSY and CDR2 as SAAADI. CDR3 nucleotide sequence: TGCGCCAGCAGGATTAATAGCGGGGGGGCCAACAATGAGCAGTTCTTC. Amino acids: CASRINSGGANNEQFF.

The rearrangement links TRBV7-3 to TRBJ2-3; 8 nucleotides agree with TRBD2. Germline CDR1 SGHTA, CDR2 FQGTGA. The CDR3 spans 16 residues. V trimming: 2 bases; J trimming: 5 bases; junction bases outside the gene matches: 9. CDR3 protein: CASSLGGAGVRDTQYF. CDR3 DNA sequence: TGTGCCAGCAGCTTAGGCGGAGCGGGGGTAAGAGATACGCAGTATTTT.

The chain links TRBV19 to TRBJ1-3; 8 bases match TRBD1. There are 19 residues in the CDR3. The J segment lost 0 bases and the V segment lost 3 bases, leaving 13 bases of the junction unmatched. The germline V gene encodes CDR1 LNHDA and CDR2 SQIVND (reference sequence). The CDR3 is CASSIWSAGGTISGNTIYF. CDR3 coding DNA: TGTGCCAGTAGTATCTGGAGTGCAGGGGGCACCATCTCTGGAAACACCATATATTTT.

Only a few counts were recorded for this clone. This sequence joins TRBV21-1 and TRBJ2-5; no DNA check was done on the table's D call, TRBD2. TRBV21-1 is assigned pseudogene status. This CDR3 contains 13 residues. The DNA for the CDR3 is TGTGCCAGCAGCAACGGGGATGGGGAGACCCAGTACTTC. It translates to CASSNGDGETQYF.

The genes are TRBV27 and TRBJ2-1; 9 bases fit TRBD2. The CDR3 contains 15 residues. Germline V gene data show CDR1 as MNHEY and CDR2 as SMNVEV (reference sequence). With V trimmed by 7 bases and J by 6 bases, 10 bases remained unmatched. As DNA, the CDR3 is TGTGCCAGCACCCCGCGGCTAGCGGGGATCAATGAGCAGTTCTTC. Its translation: CASTPRLAGINEQFF.

The CDR3 sequence is CASGGALDTQYF. The CDR3 DNA is TGTGCCAGCGGGGGGGCCCTCGATACGCAGTATTTT. This chain uses TRBV3-1 (or the pseudogene TRBV3-2) with TRBJ2-3, with D maybe TRBD2 (7 bases). Germline V lookup: CDR1 LGHDT, CDR2 YNNKEL (reference sequence). V lost 8 bases and J 6 bases, leaving 12 bases between the germline ends. The CDR3 length is 12 residues.

This clone turned up a few times. The chain carries TRBV10-1 and TRBJ2-7; possible D gene TRBD1, 6 bases. CDR3 length equals 12 residues. The germline gives CDR1 WNHNN, CDR2 SYGVQD (reference sequence). The ends were cut back, 10 bases at V and 3 bases at J, with 13 bases in the middle. CDR3 sequence reads: CAKRQENYEQYF. The DNA for the CDR3 is TGCGCCAAAAGACAGGAGAACTACGAGCAGTACTTC.

The CDR3 region is CAWSLGQLNTQYF. CDR3 DNA: TGTGCCTGGAGTCTGGGGCAGCTTAATACGCAGTATTTT. The V call is TRBV30, the J call TRBJ2-3, with a weak D call TRBD1 (5 bases). With 2 bases removed from V and 7 bases from J, the gap between germline ends came to 13 bases. Germline V gene data show CDR1 as GTSNPN and CDR2 as SVGIG (reference sequence). The CDR3 spans 13 residues.

This chain links TRBV2 with TRBJ2-1, with TRBD2 matching over 15 bases. Germline CDR1 SNHLY, CDR2 FYNNEI. The junction had 7 bases not matched to a gene; V was cut back by 6 bases and J by 7 bases. CDR3 length: 16 residues. Here the CDR3 DNA reads TGTGCCAGCAGGGCCCACGGGACTAGCGGGGGGAATGAGCAGTTCTTC. This translates into CASRAHGTSGGNEQFF.

This clone was counted a few times. The chain uses TRBV6-4 and TRBJ1-1, with D perhaps matching TRBD1 (6 bases). V lost 0 bases and J lost 5, with 16 bases in between. The CDR3 totals 16 residues. CDR1 is MRHNA and CDR2 is SNTAGT in the germline V gene. CDR3 protein: CASSDSTRRGGTEAFF. CDR3 nucleotides: TGTGCCAGCAGTGACTCGACTAGGAGGGGGGGAACTGAAGCTTTCTTT.

The V and J genes are TRBV5-4 and TRBJ2-2; no definite D call. Trimming pared 2 bases from V and 7 bases from J, leaving 6 bases between. Germline V gene sequence: CDR1 SGHNT, CDR2 YYREEE (reference sequence). The CDR3 runs 12 residues. The DNA of the CDR3 is TGTGCCAGCAGCTTCTCAGACGGGGAGCTGTTTTTT. Its translation: CASSFSDGELFF.

A remark on this clone: The same CDR3 can be traced to other DNA sequences in this sample. The chain joins TRBV5-4 to TRBJ1-2; 7 bases are a match to TRBD1. CDR3 length equals 13 residues. Germline lookup yields CDR1 SGHNT and CDR2 YYREEE (reference sequence). Trimming took 4 bases from V and 4 from J; bases not matched to a gene: 4. CDR3 sequence reads: CASSLDRAYGYTF. The CDR3 DNA is TGTGCCAGCAGCCTCGACAGGGCCTATGGCTACACCTTC.

The chain is built from TRBV30 and TRBJ2-3; a possible D gene is TRBD2 (5 bases). V gave up 2 bases and J gave up 5 bases, with 14 bases separating them. This CDR3 contains 14 residues. From germline, CDR1 is GTSNPN and CDR2 SVGIG (reference sequence). CDR3 loop: CAWSNGGQRDTQYF. The CDR3 nucleotides are TGTGCCTGGAGTAACGGCGGGCAACGAGATACGCAGTATTTT.

The rearrangement joins TRBV7-9 to TRBJ1-1; 8 positions match TRBD1. The V segment lost 3 bases and the J segment 2 bases; nucleotides outside the gene matches: 8. The germline gives CDR1 SEHNR, CDR2 FQNEAQ (reference sequence). The CDR3 runs to 16 residues. The CDR3 DNA is TGTGCCAGCAGCTTCAGACAGGGGTTAGGAAACACTGAAGCTTTCTTT. This sequence encodes CASSFRQGLGNTEAFF.